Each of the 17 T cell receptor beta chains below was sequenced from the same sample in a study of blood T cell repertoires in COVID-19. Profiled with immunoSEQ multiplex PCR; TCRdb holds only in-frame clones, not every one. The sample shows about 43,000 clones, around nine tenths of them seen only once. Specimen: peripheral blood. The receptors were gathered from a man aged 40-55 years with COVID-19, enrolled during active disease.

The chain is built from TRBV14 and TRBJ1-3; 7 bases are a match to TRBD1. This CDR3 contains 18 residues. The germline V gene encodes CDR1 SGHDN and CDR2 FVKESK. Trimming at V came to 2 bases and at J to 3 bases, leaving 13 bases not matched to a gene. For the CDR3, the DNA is TGTGCCAGCAGCCAAAGGGGAGACAGGGTCTTTTTTGGAAACACCATATATTTT. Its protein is CASSQRGDRVFFGNTIYF.

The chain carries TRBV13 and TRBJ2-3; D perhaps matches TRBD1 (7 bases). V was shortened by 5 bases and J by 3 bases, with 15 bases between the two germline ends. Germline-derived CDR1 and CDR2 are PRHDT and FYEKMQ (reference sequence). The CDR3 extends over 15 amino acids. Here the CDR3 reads CASSPTGRSTDTQYF. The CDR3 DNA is TGTGCCAGCAGCCCGACAGGGAGGTCGACAGATACGCAGTATTTT.

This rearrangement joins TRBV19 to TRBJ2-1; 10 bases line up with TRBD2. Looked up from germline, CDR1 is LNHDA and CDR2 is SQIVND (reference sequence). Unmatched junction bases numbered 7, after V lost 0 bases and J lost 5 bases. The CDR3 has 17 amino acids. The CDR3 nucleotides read TGTGCCAGTAGTATAGATAGACTAGCGGGCCATCACAATGAGCAGTTCTTC. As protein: CASSIDRLAGHHNEQFF. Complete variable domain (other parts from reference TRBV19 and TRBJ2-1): DGGITQSPKYLFRKEGQNVTLSCEQNLNHDAMYWYRQDPGQGLRLIYYSQIVNDFQKGDIAEGYSVSREKKESFPLTVTSAQKNPTAFYLCASSIDRLAGHHNEQFFGPGTRLTVL.

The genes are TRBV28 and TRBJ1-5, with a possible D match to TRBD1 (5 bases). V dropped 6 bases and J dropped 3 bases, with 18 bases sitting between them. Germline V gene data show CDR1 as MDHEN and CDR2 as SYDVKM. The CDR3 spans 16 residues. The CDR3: CASRLKGTGINQPQHF. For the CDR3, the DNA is TGTGCCAGCAGACTTAAGGGCACAGGCATCAATCAGCCCCAGCATTTT.

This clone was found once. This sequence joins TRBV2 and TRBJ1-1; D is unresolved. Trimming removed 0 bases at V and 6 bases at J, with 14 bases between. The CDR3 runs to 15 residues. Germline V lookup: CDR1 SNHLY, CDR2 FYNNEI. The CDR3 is CASSEALRADAEAFF. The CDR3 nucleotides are TGTGCCAGCAGTGAAGCGCTTCGCGCGGATGCTGAAGCTTTCTTT.

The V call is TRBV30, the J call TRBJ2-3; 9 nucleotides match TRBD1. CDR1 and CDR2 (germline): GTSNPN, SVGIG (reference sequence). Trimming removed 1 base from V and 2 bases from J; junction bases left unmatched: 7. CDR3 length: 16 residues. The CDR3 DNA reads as TGTGCCTGGAGTGGGGGGACAGGGCGGTACACAGATACGCAGTATTTT. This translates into CAWSGGTGRYTDTQYF.

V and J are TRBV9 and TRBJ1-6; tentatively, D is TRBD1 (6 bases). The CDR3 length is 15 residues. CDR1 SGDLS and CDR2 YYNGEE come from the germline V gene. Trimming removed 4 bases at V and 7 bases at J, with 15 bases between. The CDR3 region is CASSPGGGLNSPLHF. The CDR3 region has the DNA TGTGCCAGCAGCCCCGGGGGGGGGCTGAATTCACCCCTCCACTTT.

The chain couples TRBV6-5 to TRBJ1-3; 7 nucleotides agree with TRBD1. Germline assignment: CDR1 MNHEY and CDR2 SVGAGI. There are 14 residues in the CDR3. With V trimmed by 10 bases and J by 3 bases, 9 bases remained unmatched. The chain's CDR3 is CATATGYGGNTIYF. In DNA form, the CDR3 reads TGTGCCACCGCGACAGGGTATGGTGGAAACACCATATATTTT.

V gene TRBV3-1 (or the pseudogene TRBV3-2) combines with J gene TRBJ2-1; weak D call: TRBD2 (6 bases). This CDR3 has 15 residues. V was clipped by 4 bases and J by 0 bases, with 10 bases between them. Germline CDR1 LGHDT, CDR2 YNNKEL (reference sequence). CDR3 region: CASSRAGSSYNEQFF. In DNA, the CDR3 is TGTGCCAGCAGCCGGGCGGGGAGCTCCTACAATGAGCAGTTCTTC.

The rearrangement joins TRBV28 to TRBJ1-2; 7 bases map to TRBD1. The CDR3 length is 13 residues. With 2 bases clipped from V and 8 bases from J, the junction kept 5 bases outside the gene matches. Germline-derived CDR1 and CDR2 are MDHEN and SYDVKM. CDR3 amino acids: CASSLGGGRGYTF. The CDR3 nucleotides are TGTGCCAGCAGTTTAGGAGGGGGCCGGGGCTACACCTTC.

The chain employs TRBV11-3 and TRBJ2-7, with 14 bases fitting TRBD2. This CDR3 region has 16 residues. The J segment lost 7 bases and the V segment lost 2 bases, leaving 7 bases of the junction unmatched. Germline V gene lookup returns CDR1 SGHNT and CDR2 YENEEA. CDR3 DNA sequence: TGTGCCAGCAGCTTAACCGGGACTAGCGGGAGTGGTGAGCAGTACTTC. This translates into CASSLTGTSGSGEQYF.

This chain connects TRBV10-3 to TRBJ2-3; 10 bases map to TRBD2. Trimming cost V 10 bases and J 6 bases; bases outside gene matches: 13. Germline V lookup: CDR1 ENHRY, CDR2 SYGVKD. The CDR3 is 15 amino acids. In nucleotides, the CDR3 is TGTGCCACCAGACGGAGCGGGGGGGCCGGCGATACGCAGTATTTT. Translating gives CATRRSGGAGDTQYF.

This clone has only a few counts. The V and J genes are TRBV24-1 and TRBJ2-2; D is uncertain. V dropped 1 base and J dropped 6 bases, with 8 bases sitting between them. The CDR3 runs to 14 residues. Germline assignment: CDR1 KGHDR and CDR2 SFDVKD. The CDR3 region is CATSDFVSSGELFF. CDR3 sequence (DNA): TGTGCCACCAGTGATTTTGTGAGTTCCGGGGAGCTGTTTTTT.

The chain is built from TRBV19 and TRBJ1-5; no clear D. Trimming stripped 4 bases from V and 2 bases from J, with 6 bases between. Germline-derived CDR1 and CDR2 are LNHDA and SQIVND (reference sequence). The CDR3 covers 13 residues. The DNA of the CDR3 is TGTGCCAGTAGTAAGGAGCGCAATCAGCCCCAGCATTTT. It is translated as CASSKERNQPQHF.

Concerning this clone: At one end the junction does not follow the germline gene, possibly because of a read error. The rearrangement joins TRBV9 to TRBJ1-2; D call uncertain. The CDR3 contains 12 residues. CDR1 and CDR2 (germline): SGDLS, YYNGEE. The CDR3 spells CASSVDRGVILF. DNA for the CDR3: TGTGCCAGCAGCGTAGATCGGGGAGTCATCCTCTTC. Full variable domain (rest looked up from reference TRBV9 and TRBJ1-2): DSGVTQTPKHLITATGQRVTLRCSPRSGDLSVYWYQQSLDQGLQFLIQYYNGEERAKGNILERFSAQQFPDLHSELNLSSLELGDSALYFCASSVDRGVILFGSGTRLTVV.

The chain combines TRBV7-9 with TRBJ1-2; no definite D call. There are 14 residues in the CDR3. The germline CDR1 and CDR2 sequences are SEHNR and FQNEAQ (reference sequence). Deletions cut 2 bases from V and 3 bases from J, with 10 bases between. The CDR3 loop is CASSLTQGDYGYTF. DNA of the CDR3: TGTGCCAGCAGCTTAACCCAAGGAGACTATGGCTACACCTTC. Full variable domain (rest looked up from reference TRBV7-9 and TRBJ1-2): DTGVSQNPRHKITKRGQNVTFRCDPISEHNRLYWYRQTLGQGPEFLTYFQNEAQLEKSRLLSDRFSAERPKGSFSTLEIQRTEQGDSAMYLCASSLTQGDYGYTFGSGTRLTVV.

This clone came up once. CDR3 bases: TGTGCCAGCAGCCAAGTTTACAGGGGATCCGGGGAGCTGTTTTTT. Its translation is CASSQVYRGSGELFF. This rearrangement joins TRBV14 to TRBJ2-2; 7 nucleotides match TRBD1. The CDR3 sequence is 15 residues long. Germline V gene sequence: CDR1 SGHDN, CDR2 FVKESK. V lost 1 base and J lost 6; bases outside the gene matches: 5.